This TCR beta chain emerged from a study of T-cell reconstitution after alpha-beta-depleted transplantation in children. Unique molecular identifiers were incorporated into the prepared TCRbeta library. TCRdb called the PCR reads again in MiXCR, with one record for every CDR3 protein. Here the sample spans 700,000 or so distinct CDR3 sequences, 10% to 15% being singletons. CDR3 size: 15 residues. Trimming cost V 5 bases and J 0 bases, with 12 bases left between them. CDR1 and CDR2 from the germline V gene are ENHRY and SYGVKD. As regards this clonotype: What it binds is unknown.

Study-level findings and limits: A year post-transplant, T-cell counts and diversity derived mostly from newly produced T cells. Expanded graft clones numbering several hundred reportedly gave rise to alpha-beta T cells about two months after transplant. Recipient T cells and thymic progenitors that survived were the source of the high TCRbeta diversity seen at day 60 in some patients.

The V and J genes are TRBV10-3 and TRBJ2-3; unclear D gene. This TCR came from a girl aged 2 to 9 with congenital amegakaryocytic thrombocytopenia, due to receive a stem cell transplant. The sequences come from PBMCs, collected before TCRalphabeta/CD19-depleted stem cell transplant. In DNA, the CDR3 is TGTGCCATCAGTCAATCCAGCGAAAGCACAGATACGCAGTATTTT. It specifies CAISQSSESTDTQYF.